The 26 T cell receptor beta chains reported below all come from one sample, sequenced in a study of blood T cell repertoires in COVID-19. Generated by immunoSEQ multiplex PCR, the TCRdb table keeps only in-frame clones and is missing some. The sample carries over 150,000 clones, roughly 80% recorded once. Sequencing was performed on PBMCs or T cells enriched from blood (not recorded which). These receptors were collected from a woman aged 25 to 39 who had recovered from COVID-19.

V usage is TRBV27 and J usage is TRBJ2-1, with TRBD2 matching 7 bases. CDR1 and CDR2 (germline): MNHEY, SMNVEV (reference sequence). The CDR3 has 14 amino acids. The V segment lost 4 bases and the J segment 3 bases; nucleotides outside the gene matches: 3. The CDR3 bases are TGTGCCAGCAGTTCCGCGGGGGTCTACAATGAGCAGTTCTTC. Amino acids: CASSSAGVYNEQFF.

The V call is TRBV28, the J call TRBJ2-7, with 12 bases fitting TRBD1. The CDR3 consists of 16 residues. Germline V gene lookup returns CDR1 MDHEN and CDR2 SYDVKM. The ends lost 4 bases at V and 5 bases at J; junction bases unmatched: 9. CDR3 sequence (DNA): TGTGCCAGCAGTTCCACCGGGACAGGGGGCAAGGACGAGCAGTACTTC. As protein: CASSSTGTGGKDEQYF.

This chain links TRBV10-3 with TRBJ1-1, with unresolved D. The V end was cut by 5 bases, the J end by 8 bases, with 12 bases between. The germline gives CDR1 ENHRY, CDR2 SYGVKD. This CDR3 has 12 residues. Here the CDR3 DNA reads TGTGCCATCAGTCCGACAAGGCGCGAAGCTTTCTTT. It encodes CAISPTRREAFF.

The chain is built from TRBV6-5 and TRBJ1-1, with D unclear. CDR3 length equals 15 residues. The V and J ends lost 6 bases and 7 bases respectively, with 21 bases between them. Germline V gene data show CDR1 as MNHEY and CDR2 as SVGAGI. The CDR3 region has the DNA TGTGCCAGCAGCTCCGGGAGGCCCGGAAGCGGTGAAGCTTTCTTT. This sequence encodes CASSSGRPGSGEAFF.

The chain is built from TRBV10-3 and TRBJ1-5, with D possibly TRBD1 on 5 matching bases. V gave up 3 bases and J gave up 7 bases, with 13 bases separating them. This CDR3 spans 14 amino acids. Germline lookup yields CDR1 ENHRY and CDR2 SYGVKD. The CDR3 bases are TGTGCCATCAGTGAAAGTCAGGGTGTGCAGCCCCAGCATTTT. Protein: CAISESQGVQPQHF.

This chain's CDR3 is CASSQGEGRRETQYF. The CDR3 nucleotides read TGTGCCAGCAGCCAAGGTGAAGGGAGACGAGAGACCCAGTACTTC. This chain joins TRBV14 and TRBJ2-5; D is perhaps TRBD2 (5 bases). Germline V lookup: CDR1 SGHDN, CDR2 FVKESK. The CDR3 length is 15 residues. Trimming took off 1 base at V and 4 bases at J, with 13 bases between the two ends.

The J gene is TRBJ2-1, the V gene TRBV4-2, with 7 bases aligning to TRBD2. J gave up 8 bases and V 4 bases, and 11 bases lay outside the gene matches. The germline gives CDR1 LGHNA, CDR2 YNFKEQ. The CDR3 contains 15 residues. The CDR3 loop reads CASSLLPASGDEQFF. The CDR3 nucleotides are TGTGCCAGCAGCCTCCTTCCGGCTAGCGGAGATGAGCAGTTCTTC.

The CDR3 here is CASDTGGFSSPLHF. In DNA, the CDR3 is TGTGCCAGCGACACAGGGGGCTTTAGTTCACCCCTCCACTTT. V and J are TRBV25-1 and TRBJ1-6; 9 bases align to TRBD1. Germline V lookup: CDR1 MGHDK, CDR2 SYGVNS. Germline trimming cut 8 bases from V and 9 bases from J; bases unmatched to any gene: 8. The CDR3 runs to 14 residues.

The rearrangement uses TRBV29-1 and TRBJ1-1, with D unresolved. Trimming removed 4 bases at V and 1 base at J, with 10 bases between. This CDR3 is built from 13 residues. Germline lookup yields CDR1 SQVTM and CDR2 ANQGSEA. As DNA, the CDR3 is TGCAGCGTTGGTGAGGCGCGGAACACTGAAGCTTTCTTT. Its translation is CSVGEARNTEAFF.

The rearrangement joins TRBV4-2 to TRBJ1-1; no clear D. Trimming took off 7 bases at V and 0 bases at J, with 12 bases between the two ends. The CDR3 length is 14 residues. The germline V gene has CDR1 LGHNA and CDR2 YNFKEQ. CDR3 region: CASTSRRMNTEAFF. In nucleotides, the CDR3 is TGTGCCAGCACCTCACGGAGGATGAACACTGAAGCTTTCTTT.

This clone was observed once. The chain has TRBV11-2 and TRBJ2-5, with a possible D match to TRBD2 (6 bases). CDR3 length: 15 residues. Per the germline V gene, CDR1 is SGHAT and CDR2 is FQNNGV. V lost 4 bases and J lost 3, with 15 bases in between. DNA of the CDR3: TGTGCCAGCAGCTCAGGACTAAGATTTAAAGAGACCCAGTACTTC. The encoded protein is CASSSGLRFKETQYF.

The chain carries TRBV2 and TRBJ1-1; tentatively, D is TRBD1 (5 bases). V was clipped by 8 bases and J by 1 base, with 11 bases between them. Germline lookup yields CDR1 SNHLY and CDR2 FYNNEI. This CDR3 contains 13 residues. CDR3 sequence: CASHRGGNTEAFF. DNA for the CDR3: TGTGCCAGCCATAGGGGTGGGAACACTGAAGCTTTCTTT.

V is TRBV27 and J is TRBJ1-4; 8 bases match TRBD1. The CDR3 length is 14 residues. J was trimmed by 7 bases and V by 4 bases; bases with no gene match: 5. Germline assignment: CDR1 MNHEY and CDR2 SMNVEV (reference sequence). CDR3 residues: CASSYRDRFEKLFF. The CDR3 DNA follows: TGTGCCAGCAGTTACCGGGACAGGTTTGAAAAACTGTTTTTT.

The chain combines TRBV5-1 with TRBJ2-7, with D possibly being TRBD1 (5 bases). Trimming shortened V by 0 bases and J by 1 base, and 8 bases separated the two germline ends. Germline lookup yields CDR1 SGHRS and CDR2 YFSETQ. CDR3 size: 14 residues. CDR3 in amino acids: CASSLAGLSYEQYF. CDR3 sequence (DNA): TGCGCCAGCAGCTTGGCAGGGCTTTCCTACGAGCAGTACTTC. Complete variable domain (other parts from reference TRBV5-1 and TRBJ2-7): KAGVTQTPRYLIKTRGQQVTLSCSPISGHRSVSWYQQTPGQGLQFLFEYFSETQRNKGNFPGRFSGRQFSNSRSEMNVSTLELGDSALYLCASSLAGLSYEQYFGPGTRLTVT.

V usage is TRBV28 and J usage is TRBJ1-2; possible D gene TRBD1, 6 bases. The V end was cut by 7 bases, the J end by 4 bases, with 22 bases between. This CDR3 is 16 amino acids long. The germline CDR1 and CDR2 sequences are MDHEN and SYDVKM. The DNA for the CDR3 is TGTGCCAGCAACCGAATCGACAGGTTCATTACCTATGGCTACACCTTC. Protein product: CASNRIDRFITYGYTF.

The chain joins TRBV11-3 to TRBJ1-2; no clear D. V lost 1 base, J lost 8 bases, and 14 bases lay in between. Germline-derived CDR1 and CDR2 are SGHNT and YENEEA. This CDR3 is built from 14 residues. As DNA, the CDR3 is TGTGCCAGCAGCTTAGGCCGGGGAGGAGAGGGCTACACCTTC. This codes for CASSLGRGGEGYTF.

The chain couples TRBV5-1 to TRBJ1-4, with TRBD1 matching 9 bases. This CDR3 region has 13 residues. The germline V gene encodes CDR1 SGHRS and CDR2 YFSETQ. The ends lost 4 bases at V and 16 bases at J; junction bases unmatched: 11. CDR3 loop: CASSREGQGNPFF. The DNA for the CDR3 is TGCGCCAGCAGCCGGGAGGGACAGGGTAATCCGTTTTTT.

This chain uses TRBV6-6 with TRBJ1-1; no firm D call. CDR1 is MNHNY, CDR2 SVGAGI, per germline (reference sequence). The CDR3 has 14 residues. The V and J ends lost 8 bases and 2 bases respectively, with 15 bases between them. CDR3 in DNA: TGTGCCAGCTATACGCGGGTTCCAAACACTGAAGCTTTCTTT. Translation: CASYTRVPNTEAFF.

V is TRBV19 and J is TRBJ1-1, with TRBD1 matching 10 bases. Germline CDR1 reads LNHDA; CDR2 reads SQIVND (reference sequence). The trim removed 3 bases at V and 6 bases at J, leaving 7 bases unmatched. The CDR3 spans 15 residues. CDR3 DNA sequence: TGTGCCAGTAGTATGCGGGACAGGGGTCCTCCTGAAGCTTTCTTT. Translated: CASSMRDRGPPEAFF.

The chain couples TRBV19 to TRBJ2-1; 13 bases map to TRBD2. This CDR3 region has 16 residues. Germline V gene sequence: CDR1 LNHDA, CDR2 SQIVND (reference sequence). The ends lost 7 bases at V and 0 bases at J; junction bases unmatched: 3. CDR3 sequence reads: CASTRTSGSSYNEQFF. As DNA, the CDR3 is TGTGCCAGTACCAGGACTAGCGGGAGCTCCTACAATGAGCAGTTCTTC.

This chain links TRBV10-1 with TRBJ2-1; TRBD2 agrees at 8 bases. Germline CDR1 and CDR2: WNHNN and SYGVQD (reference sequence). This CDR3 contains 13 residues. V was pared by 5 bases and J by 6 bases, with 3 bases of the junction left unmatched. CDR3 in amino acids: CASSSSGLNEQFF. The CDR3 nucleotides read TGCGCCAGCAGTTCTAGCGGGCTCAATGAGCAGTTCTTC.

The chain has TRBV9 and TRBJ1-1; 12 bases are shared with TRBD1. Germline V gives CDR1 SGDLS, CDR2 YYNGEE. CDR3 length equals 13 residues. V shed 0 bases and J 10 bases; nucleotides not matched to a gene: 1. CDR3 amino acids: CASSVGGQGAAFF. The DNA for the CDR3 is TGTGCCAGCAGCGTAGGGGGACAGGGGGCAGCTTTCTTT.

A few counts support this clone. This chain uses TRBV27 with TRBJ1-2, with TRBD1 as a possible D gene (5 bases). The CDR3 runs to 14 residues. Germline V gene lookup returns CDR1 MNHEY and CDR2 SMNVEV (reference sequence). The germline V and J ends were trimmed by 2 bases and 4 bases, with 11 bases remaining between them. Written as DNA, the CDR3 is TGTGCCAGCAGTTTAGTCTTCGGGGGCTATGGCTACACCTTC. Residues: CASSLVFGGYGYTF.

The V and J genes are TRBV3-1 (or the pseudogene TRBV3-2) and TRBJ2-2; possible D gene TRBD1, 5 bases. Germline assignment: CDR1 LGHDT and CDR2 YNNKEL (reference sequence). This CDR3 contains 12 residues. Trimming left V 7 bases short and J 6 bases short, with 9 bases between. This CDR3 is CASNFRAGELFF. For the CDR3, the DNA is TGTGCCAGCAACTTCAGGGCCGGGGAGCTGTTTTTT.

V usage is TRBV30 and J usage is TRBJ1-4; D is perhaps TRBD1 (6 bases). The CDR3 contains 13 residues. Trimming took off 0 bases at V and 8 bases at J, with 10 bases between the two ends. Per the germline V gene, CDR1 is GTSNPN and CDR2 is SVGIG (reference sequence). This CDR3 is CAWSVQGGEKLFF. The CDR3 bases are TGTGCCTGGAGTGTACAGGGTGGCGAAAAACTGTTTTTT.

V usage is TRBV28 and J usage is TRBJ2-7, with TRBD1 identical over 8 bases. J was trimmed by 7 bases and V by 10 bases; bases with no gene match: 21. This CDR3 comprises 16 residues. Germline V CDR1 and CDR2: MDHEN, SYDVKM. The CDR3 protein is CATRGTSGTGAQEQYV. In DNA form, the CDR3 reads TGTGCCACCCGTGGGACCTCCGGGACAGGCGCGCAAGAGCAGTACGTC.